The 29 T cell receptor beta chains below come from one sample, sequenced in a study of T cells in Graves' hyperthyroidism and ophthalmopathy. Amplification of TCR beta CDR3 regions was performed using RNA transcripts as template. With the HTBI primer set, the TCR CDR3 went through a first round of RT-PCR. A single record per CDR3 protein comes from TCRdb applying MiXCR to the multiplex PCR reads. The table records 500,000 to 650,000 distinct CDR3 sequences, more than 15% of them present only once. The specimen sequenced was blood. Receptors were obtained from a woman younger than 35 with Graves' ophthalmopathy.

This clonotype was recorded a few times. CDR3 DNA sequence: TGCAGTGCTACGGGTCGAAACACCGGGGAGCTGTTTTTT. Translated, it gives CSATGRNTGELFF. V is TRBV20-1 and J is TRBJ2-2; D is uncertain. V was shortened by 4 bases and J by 2 bases, with 8 bases between the two germline ends. The CDR3 extends over 13 amino acids. Germline V gives CDR1 DFQATT, CDR2 SNEGSKA (reference sequence).

The chain joins TRBV10-3 to TRBJ2-2; D gene uncertain. V gave up 2 bases and J gave up 0 bases, with 4 bases separating them. The CDR3 is 14 residues long. Germline CDR1 ENHRY, CDR2 SYGVKD. DNA of the CDR3: TGTGCCATCAGTGAGAGGCCGAACACCGGGGAGCTGTTTTTT. Translation gives CAISERPNTGELFF.

The V call is TRBV6-9, the J call TRBJ1-1, with D perhaps matching TRBD1 (5 bases). Trimming took off 3 bases at V and 0 bases at J, with 8 bases between the two ends. Germline V gene data show CDR1 as MNHGY and CDR2 as SVAAGI. CDR3 size: 14 residues. For the CDR3, the DNA is TGTGCCAGCAGTTACCTGGGACTGAACACTGAAGCTTTCTTT. Encoded protein: CASSYLGLNTEAFF.

This chain links TRBV5-4 with TRBJ2-1; no clear D gene. Germline V lookup: CDR1 SGHNT, CDR2 YYREEE (reference sequence). V lost 0 bases and J lost 2, with 12 bases in between. The CDR3 is 16 residues long. The CDR3 DNA reads TGTGCCAGCAGCTTGGCGGGCGGAGCCGCCTACAATGAGCAGTTCTTC. This gives the protein CASSLAGGAAYNEQFF.

This clonotype was seen at least ten times. The chain carries TRBV28 and TRBJ2-7; D unclear. Trimming stripped 9 bases from V and 0 bases from J, with 15 bases between. The CDR3 runs 14 residues. Germline values: CDR1 MDHEN, CDR2 SYDVKM. CDR3 DNA sequence: TGTGCCAGTATGACCCCCTCTAGCTCCTACGAGCAGTACTTC. This codes for CASMTPSSSYEQYF.

The chain uses TRBV29-1 and TRBJ1-2; D gene unclear. Trimming left V 4 bases short and J 4 bases short, with 13 bases between. Germline V gene data show CDR1 as SQVTM and CDR2 as ANQGSEA. The CDR3 consists of 13 residues. Here the CDR3 DNA reads TGCAGCGTTGTGAAACTGCCGCTCTATGGCTACACCTTC. Translated, it gives CSVVKLPLYGYTF.

The chain couples TRBV28 to TRBJ2-2; tentative D call: TRBD1 (5 bases). CDR1 and CDR2 (germline): MDHEN, SYDVKM. With 6 bases removed from V and 3 bases from J, the gap between germline ends came to 8 bases. This CDR3 has 13 residues. Here the CDR3 reads CASSREDTGELFF. In DNA form, the CDR3 reads TGTGCCAGCAGCAGGGAAGACACCGGGGAGCTGTTTTTT.

This rearrangement joins TRBV7-2 to TRBJ2-1; a weak D match, TRBD1 (7 bases). The V gene lost 1 base and the J gene lost 3 bases, with 16 bases spanning the gap. This CDR3 region has 17 residues. The germline V gene encodes CDR1 SGHTA and CDR2 FQGNSA. CDR3 residues: CASSLGRGATGYNEQFF. As DNA, the CDR3 is TGTGCCAGCAGCTTAGGCAGGGGGGCTACAGGCTACAATGAGCAGTTCTTC.

CDR3 in amino acids: CASSTSRDSEAFF. The DNA of the CDR3 is TGTGCCAGCAGCACGAGCCGGGACAGCGAAGCTTTCTTT. The rearrangement uses TRBV13 and TRBJ1-1; TRBD1 matches at 7 bases. V lost 5 bases to trimming and J lost 8 bases; unmatched junction nucleotides: 8. Germline CDR1 and CDR2: PRHDT and FYEKMQ (reference sequence). This CDR3 region has 13 residues. Using reference TRBV13 and TRBJ1-1 for the parts outside the CDR3, the full variable domain is AAGVIQSPRHLIKEKRETATLKCYPIPRHDTVYWYQQGPGQDPQFLISFYEKMQSDKGSIPDRFSAQQFSDYHSELNMSSLELGDSALYFCASSTSRDSEAFFGQGTRLTVV.

This clonotype has ten or more counts. The CDR3 region has the DNA TGTGCCAGCAGTTTTCAGGGGGGACTAGCCTACAATGAGCAGTTCTTC. Translating gives CASSFQGGLAYNEQFF. The chain links TRBV6-2 or TRBV6-3 to TRBJ2-1; possible D gene TRBD2, 8 bases. The V end lost 4 bases, the J end lost 2 bases, and 15 bases lay between the germline ends. Germline-derived CDR1 and CDR2 are MNHEY and SVGEGT. The CDR3 runs 16 residues.

This clonotype turned up a few times. V and J are TRBV6-4 and TRBJ2-3; D gene ambiguous. The V end was cut by 0 bases, the J end by 2 bases, with 3 bases between. This CDR3 comprises 13 residues. Germline values: CDR1 MRHNA, CDR2 SNTAGT. For the CDR3, the DNA is TGTGCCAGCAGTGACTCGTACACAGATACGCAGTATTTT. Translation gives CASSDSYTDTQYF.

This clonotype came up many times. The chain joins TRBV30 to TRBJ1-5, with TRBD1 identical over 7 bases. V shed 2 bases, J shed 3 bases, and the junction held 10 bases outside the gene matches. CDR3 size: 16 residues. Per germline, CDR1 GTSNPN and CDR2 SVGIG (reference sequence). This chain's CDR3 is CAWSQSPGQINQPQHF. Written as DNA, the CDR3 is TGTGCCTGGAGTCAAAGTCCGGGACAGATCAATCAGCCCCAGCATTTT.

This clonotype came up many times. V is TRBV12-3 or TRBV12-4 and J is TRBJ2-7, with 10 bases that match TRBD1. With 7 bases clipped from V and 5 bases from J, the junction kept 5 bases outside the gene matches. The CDR3 length is 13 residues. The CDR3 spells CASIATGGHEQYF. The CDR3 bases are TGTGCCAGCATCGCGACAGGGGGCCACGAGCAGTACTTC.

The sample holds a few counts of this clonotype. The V call is TRBV5-1, the J call TRBJ2-5, with D perhaps matching TRBD1 (5 bases). V lost 4 bases, J lost 4 bases, and 20 bases lay in between. This CDR3 spans 16 amino acids. The germline V gene encodes CDR1 SGHRS and CDR2 YFSETQ. The CDR3 loop is CASSEDGAMTRETQYF. The DNA of the CDR3 is TGCGCCAGCAGCGAGGATGGGGCGATGACCCGAGAGACCCAGTACTTC.

The CDR3 bases are TGTGCCAGTAGTAGGGGGGAGCAATTGAACACTGAAGCTTTCTTT. As protein: CASSRGEQLNTEAFF. The chain carries TRBV19 and TRBJ1-1, with D tentatively TRBD1 (5 bases). The CDR3 sequence is 15 residues long. Germline loops: CDR1 LNHDA, CDR2 SQIVND (reference sequence). The V and J ends lost 4 bases and 0 bases respectively, with 12 bases between them.

This clonotype has at least ten counts. This sequence joins TRBV9 and TRBJ2-1; no reliable D call. The germline CDR1 and CDR2 sequences are SGDLS and YYNGEE. This CDR3 has 14 amino acids. Trimming stripped 0 bases from V and 7 bases from J, with 11 bases between. The CDR3 DNA reads TGTGCCAGCAGCGTAGGGCCCCAAGGGAATGAGCAGTTCTTC. This codes for CASSVGPQGNEQFF.

V is TRBV28 and J is TRBJ2-3; 8 nucleotides match TRBD1. The V segment lost 4 bases and the J segment 2 bases; nucleotides outside the gene matches: 5. Germline values: CDR1 MDHEN, CDR2 SYDVKM. The CDR3 loop spans 15 amino acids. The CDR3 loop is CASSSPDRDTDTQYF. As DNA, the CDR3 is TGTGCCAGCAGTTCCCCGGACAGGGACACAGATACGCAGTATTTT.

This clonotype was detected only a few times. The chain joins TRBV5-1 to TRBJ1-4, with 8 bases matching TRBD1. The CDR3 covers 15 residues. J lost 8 bases, V lost 0 bases, and 6 bases had no gene match. Germline V CDR1 and CDR2: SGHRS, YFSETQ. The CDR3 DNA follows: TGCGCCAGCAGCTTGGCCGGACAGGGATGGGAAAAACTGTTTTTT. It codes for CASSLAGQGWEKLFF. The full variable domain, completed using reference TRBV5-1 and TRBJ1-4, is KAGVTQTPRYLIKTRGQQVTLSCSPISGHRSVSWYQQTPGQGLQFLFEYFSETQRNKGNFPGRFSGRQFSNSRSEMNVSTLELGDSALYLCASSLAGQGWEKLFFGSGTQLSVL.

The chain recombines TRBV28 with TRBJ1-1; D is perhaps TRBD1 (6 bases). This CDR3 region has 18 residues. The V gene's germline CDR1 is MDHEN and CDR2 SYDVKM. Trimming removed 4 bases from V and 3 bases from J, with 24 bases in between. This chain's CDR3 is CASSSKGVWGRRDTEAFF. The CDR3 DNA sequence: TGTGCCAGCAGTTCAAAGGGAGTTTGGGGGCGCCGGGACACTGAAGCTTTCTTT.

The gene calls are TRBV4-1 and TRBJ2-5, with 10 positions matching TRBD1. The V gene's germline CDR1 is MGHRA and CDR2 YSYEKL. After removal of 1 base from V and 5 bases from J, the junction contained 10 bases not matched to a gene. This CDR3 has 17 residues. The CDR3 loop reads CASSQGRLSGQGETQYF. The DNA of the CDR3 is TGCGCCAGCAGCCAAGGGAGGCTATCGGGACAGGGGGAGACCCAGTACTTC.

V is TRBV30 and J is TRBJ1-2, with D unclear. Germline lookup yields CDR1 GTSNPN and CDR2 SVGIG (reference sequence). Trimming removed 0 bases from V and 0 bases from J, with 14 bases in between. There are 16 residues in the CDR3. The CDR3 nucleotides read TGTGCCTGGAGTGTACTCCCCTCCCTAGCTAACTATGGCTACACCTTC. This codes for CAWSVLPSLANYGYTF.

This clonotype has a count of ten or more. The rearrangement uses TRBV18 and TRBJ1-5, with 9 nucleotides matching TRBD1. The V segment lost 3 bases and the J segment 1 base; nucleotides outside the gene matches: 1. Germline assignment: CDR1 KGHSH and CDR2 LQKENI. This CDR3 comprises 15 residues. Here the CDR3 DNA reads TGTGCCAGCTCACCGGGACAGGGAAGCAATCAGCCCCAGCATTTT. Its translation: CASSPGQGSNQPQHF.

CDR3 protein: CASSPSGDLPTDTQYF. The DNA for the CDR3 is TGTGCCAGCAGCCCTAGCGGGGACCTGCCCACAGATACGCAGTATTTT. This rearrangement joins TRBV3-1 to TRBJ2-3, with 9 nucleotides matching TRBD2. V shed 4 bases, J shed 2 bases, and the junction held 7 bases outside the gene matches. The CDR3 contains 16 residues. Germline V CDR1 and CDR2: LGHDT, YNNKEL (reference sequence).

The V and J genes are TRBV20-1 and TRBJ2-1; 9 bases are a match to TRBD2. Germline CDR1 reads DFQATT; CDR2 reads SNEGSKA (reference sequence). With V trimmed by 5 bases and J by 3 bases, 5 bases remained unmatched. The CDR3 sequence is 14 residues long. The CDR3 DNA follows: TGCAGTGCTCCTAGCGGGGAAGTCTACAATGAGCAGTTCTTC. Translating it yields CSAPSGEVYNEQFF.

In its sample, this clonotype was seen many times. This chain links TRBV6-2 or TRBV6-3 with TRBJ2-1; 15 nucleotides match TRBD2. J gave up 9 bases and V 2 bases, and 8 bases lay outside the gene matches. The germline gives CDR1 MNHEY, CDR2 SVGEGT. The CDR3 extends over 17 amino acids. Here the CDR3 reads CASSYLGLAGGGGEQFF. The CDR3 DNA follows: TGTGCCAGCAGTTACCTAGGACTAGCGGGAGGGGGCGGTGAGCAGTTCTTC.

This clonotype was seen ten or more times. The chain combines TRBV12-3 or TRBV12-4 with TRBJ2-7; 9 positions agree with TRBD2. The CDR3 sequence is 12 residues long. The V and J ends lost 10 bases and 2 bases, in that order; junction bases with no gene match: 3. The CDR3, as DNA: TGTGCCACGTCTAGCGGGACCTACGAGCAGTACTTC. Protein sequence: CATSSGTYEQYF.

This clonotype was observed a few times. The CDR3 sequence: CASSLRQGSGNTIYF. The CDR3 DNA reads TGCGCCAGCAGCTTGCGACAGGGCTCTGGAAACACCATATATTTT. V gene TRBV5-1 combines with J gene TRBJ1-3; 7 bases map to TRBD1. Germline V gene data show CDR1 as SGHRS and CDR2 as YFSETQ. The CDR3 contains 15 residues. With 1 base clipped from V and 0 bases from J, the junction kept 1 base outside the gene matches.

This clonotype was picked up a small number of times. Because the CDR3 is missing its conserved closing phenylalanine or tryptophan, this is likely a read error. Here the CDR3 reads CSVEASLEQYL. CDR3 nucleotide sequence: TGCAGCGTTGAGGCCTCCTTGGAGCAGTACCTC. The chain carries TRBV29-1 and TRBJ2-7; D uncertain. Germline-derived CDR1 and CDR2 are SQVTM and ANQGSEA. The CDR3 sequence is 11 residues long. V lost 3 bases, J lost 7 bases, and 10 bases lay in between.

The rearrangement uses TRBV5-1 and TRBJ2-7; TRBD1 aligns across 8 bases. Germline assignment: CDR1 SGHRS and CDR2 YFSETQ. V lost 0 bases, J lost 4 bases, and 6 bases stayed unmatched. The CDR3 is 15 residues long. The CDR3 loop reads CASSLGGQGMYEQYF. The CDR3 coding sequence is TGCGCCAGCAGCTTGGGAGGACAGGGTATGTACGAGCAGTACTTC.